The rows below give T cell receptor beta chains drawn from one sample of a study of T cells after yellow fever vaccination. TCRdb itself ran the 5' RACE reads through MiXCR, one entry per CDR3 protein. The sample has some 340,000 distinct CDR3 sequences; about 10% are singletons. Material: CD4+ T cells sorted from PBMCs, obtained 45 days after the yellow fever booster vaccination. Receptors originate from a young man who received the YFV17D yellow fever vaccine. CDR3s include the opening cysteine and the closing phenylalanine or tryptophan. Fields, in order: J gene, D gene, clone size, CDR3 length, V gene, CDR3 protein, CDR3 DNA. The D gene is left open where the match is weak. Not all rows give a size; the values are once, few, many and, for expanded clones, a class.

>TRBJ2-7|TRBD2|few|13|TRBV20-1
CSARSGGAYEQYF
TGCAGTGCTAGAAGCGGGGGGGCTTACGAGCAGTACTTC
>TRBJ1-2|.|many|12|TRBV24-1
CATSVDNYGYTF
TGTGCAACTTCGGTGGACAACTATGGCTACACCTTC
>TRBJ1-1|TRBD1|.|14|TRBV7-8
CASSRGQGGTEAFF
TGTGCCAGCAGCCGAGGACAGGGGGGAACTGAAGCTTTCTTT
>TRBJ1-1|.|.|13|TRBV7-2
CASSPPGPTEAFF
TGTGCCAGCAGCCCTCCTGGGCCTACTGAAGCTTTCTTT
>TRBJ2-7|.|few|11|TRBV29-1
CSGGDSYEQYF
TGCAGCGGAGGGGATTCCTACGAGCAGTACTTC
>TRBJ2-1|.|few|15|TRBV6-1
CASRGRGGDYNEQFF
TGTGCCAGCAGGGGACGCGGGGGCGACTACAATGAGCAGTTCTTC
>TRBJ2-3|.|.|14|TRBV20-1
CRARYTHRTDTQYF
TGCAGAGCTAGATACACTCATCGCACAGATACGCAGTATTTT
>TRBJ2-5|.|few|13|TRBV2
CASSDRRRETQYF
TGTGCCAGCAGTGACAGGCGGAGGGAGACCCAGTACTTC
>TRBJ1-1|.|few|13|TRBV6-2/TRBV6-3
CASTLGWAAEAFF
TGTGCCAGCACCCTGGGGTGGGCGGCTGAAGCTTTCTTT
>TRBJ1-2|.|few|15|TRBV7-9
CASSLAPTANYGYTF
TGTGCCAGCAGCTTAGCACCGACGGCTAACTATGGCTACACCTTC
>TRBJ1-5|.|.|15|TRBV20-1
CSARRPNSGNQPQHF
TGCAGTGCTAGGAGACCCAACAGCGGCAATCAGCCCCAGCATTTT
>TRBJ1-2|.|few|11|TRBV19
CASRIGVGYTF
TGTGCCAGTAGGATCGGGGTTGGCTACACCTTC
>TRBJ1-3|.|few|14|TRBV7-2
CASSLYRAGNTIYF
TGTGCCAGCAGCTTATACAGGGCTGGAAACACCATATATTTT
>TRBJ2-1|.|.|15|TRBV11-2
CASRAVGAPTMKQFF
TGTGCCAGCAGGGCCGTGGGGGCCCCTACAATGAAGCAGTTCTTC
>TRBJ1-1|.|few|15|TRBV7-9
CASSLGQHMNTEAFF
TGTGCCAGCAGCTTAGGCCAGCACATGAACACTGAAGCTTTCTTT
>TRBJ1-5|TRBD1|few|16|TRBV5-4
CASSLSPGTGNQPQHF
TGTGCCAGCAGCTTGTCGCCCGGGACAGGGAATCAGCCCCAGCATTTT
>TRBJ1-6|.|.|16|TRBV7-2
CASSFQGSSYNSPLHF
TGTGCCAGCAGCTTTCAGGGAAGCTCCTATAATTCACCCCTCCACTTT
>TRBJ2-1|TRBD2|few|15|TRBV5-1
CASSLETSGASEQFF
TGCGCCAGCAGCTTGGAGACTAGCGGGGCGTCTGAGCAGTTCTTC
>TRBJ2-5|.|many|14|TRBV7-6
CASSSRPRVETQYF
TGTGCCAGCAGCTCTCGACCCAGGGTCGAGACCCAGTACTTC
>TRBJ2-7|.|many|15|TRBV20-1
CSARLGQTRAYEQYF
TGCAGTGCCCGGCTGGGTCAGACGAGAGCCTACGAGCAGTACTTC